This T cell receptor beta chain was sequenced for a study of T cell responses to AZD1222 COVID-19 vaccine. Trimming removed 4 bases from V and 3 bases from J, with 3 bases in between. The V gene's germline CDR1 is KGHDR and CDR2 SFDVKD. The CDR3 has 12 residues. Sequenced by immunoSEQ multiplex PCR; TCRdb stores in-frame clones only, minus some. Here the sample spans around 130,000 clones, 75% to 90% being singletons. This clonotype was obtained from an adult in good health. The material was peripheral blood, obtained on day 0 of AZD1222 vaccination. V gene TRBV24-1 combines with J gene TRBJ1-5; D is unclear. The CDR3 loop is CATSDNNQPQHF. The CDR3 DNA sequence: TGTGCCACCAGTGACAACAATCAGCCCCAGCATTTT.